The 25 T cell receptor beta chains below all came from one sample that was sequenced in a study of blood T cell repertoires in COVID-19 (dated by TCRdb to 2018 to 2021). Library method: the immunoSEQ multiplex PCR assay. This is the immuneACCESS table as TCRdb keeps it, with only in-frame sequences that have V and J called. A part of the clones is gone; compared with another copy, unresolved V genes explain less than half, and the rest is unexplained. This sample has around 83,000 clones in its table, and 70% to 90% of those were observed once. The ten largest clones add up to around 26% of the sample. The sample consisted of peripheral blood. These receptors originate from a man in his fifties or sixties with active or convalescent COVID-19.

J is TRBJ2-3 and V is TRBV19, with a weak D call TRBD2 (6 bases). From germline, CDR1 is LNHDA and CDR2 SQIVND (reference sequence). Deletions cut 3 bases from V and 4 bases from J, with 8 bases between. This CDR3 spans 13 amino acids. The CDR3 nucleotides read TGTGCCAGTAGTATTGCGGGGTCAGATACGCAGTATTTT. Protein product: CASSIAGSDTQYF.

V usage is TRBV5-1 and J usage is TRBJ1-2; D call uncertain. The CDR3 totals 15 residues. Germline CDR1 SGHRS, CDR2 YFSETQ. The germline V and J ends were trimmed by 4 bases and 2 bases, with 15 bases remaining between them. CDR3 nucleotide sequence: TGCGCCAGCAGCGATGAGGAAAACGGCAACTATGGCTACACCTTC. Translation gives CASSDEENGNYGYTF.

This clone appeared a single time. J is TRBJ1-3 and V is TRBV5-3; D unclear. Being an ORF, TRBV5-3 has a function that is uncertain. V was cut by 0 bases and J by 0 bases, with 13 bases left in between. The length of the CDR3 is 17 residues. The CDR3 bases are TGTGCCAGAAGCTTGGGGGCGGGCAGATCCTCTGGAAACACCATATATTTT. It specifies CARSLGAGRSSGNTIYF.

J is TRBJ1-1 and V is TRBV7-2, with 9 bases matching TRBD1. The CDR3 consists of 16 residues. Germline V gene sequence: CDR1 SGHTA, CDR2 FQGNSA. Trimming cost V 0 bases and J 3 bases; bases outside gene matches: 5. CDR3 residues: CASSLAPGQGYTEAFF. The CDR3 nucleotides are TGTGCCAGCAGCTTAGCCCCAGGACAGGGGTACACTGAAGCTTTCTTT. Full variable domain (remainder filled in from reference TRBV7-2 and TRBJ1-1): GAGVSQSPSNKVTEKGKDVELRCDPISGHTALYWYRQSLGQGLEFLIYFQGNSAPDKSGLPSDRFSAERTGGSVSTLTIQRTQQEDSAVYLCASSLAPGQGYTEAFFGQGTRLTVV.

The chain has TRBV7-9 and TRBJ1-3; weak D call: TRBD1 (6 bases). CDR1 SEHNR and CDR2 FQNEAQ come from the germline V gene (reference sequence). This CDR3 is built from 16 residues. Trimming stripped 8 bases from V and 0 bases from J, with 17 bases between. CDR3 nucleotides: TGTGCCAGCCCGGACAGTTTTTCGAGCTCTGGAAACACCATATATTTT. Its protein is CASPDSFSSSGNTIYF. The full variable domain, its missing parts supplied by reference TRBV7-9 and TRBJ1-3, is DTGVSQNPRHKITKRGQNVTFRCDPISEHNRLYWYRQTLGQGPEFLTYFQNEAQLEKSRLLSDRFSAERPKGSFSTLEIQRTEQGDSAMYLCASPDSFSSSGNTIYFGEGSWLTVV.

The rearrangement uses TRBV9 and TRBJ1-1, with D tentatively TRBD1 (5 bases). The germline V and J ends were trimmed by 2 bases and 2 bases, with 7 bases remaining between them. This CDR3 spans 13 amino acids. Germline V gives CDR1 SGDLS, CDR2 YYNGEE. CDR3 in amino acids: CASSVQGNTEAFF. The CDR3 DNA sequence: TGTGCCAGCAGCGTCCAGGGTAACACTGAAGCTTTCTTT.

The rearrangement uses TRBV19 and TRBJ1-5; 9 bases are a match to TRBD1. The CDR3 spans 14 residues. V gave up 6 bases and J gave up 5 bases; unmatched junction bases: 5. Germline V CDR1 and CDR2: LNHDA, SQIVND (reference sequence). The CDR3 DNA is TGTGCCAGTAGGGACAGGGGAGGGGATCAGCCCCAGCATTTT. Protein product: CASRDRGGDQPQHF.

V is TRBV11-2 and J is TRBJ1-1, with a weak D call TRBD1 (5 bases). Trimming took off 3 bases at V and 2 bases at J, with 10 bases between the two ends. Germline loops: CDR1 SGHAT, CDR2 FQNNGV. The CDR3 is made up of 14 amino acids. The CDR3 DNA is TGTGCCAGCAGCTTGGTGGGGGGTAACACTGAAGCTTTCTTT. Encoded protein: CASSLVGGNTEAFF.

In this sample, this clone turned up once. This chain links TRBV30 with TRBJ2-3; TRBD2 agrees at 7 bases. V lost 2 bases and J lost 1; bases outside the gene matches: 9. Looked up from germline, CDR1 is GTSNPN and CDR2 is SVGIG (reference sequence). CDR3 length: 16 amino acids. The CDR3 sequence: CAWSSIPGRGTDTQYF. CDR3 DNA: TGTGCCTGGAGTTCAATTCCAGGGAGGGGCACAGATACGCAGTATTTT.

This clone was counted only a few times. The chain is built from TRBV10-3 and TRBJ1-4; D possibly corresponds to TRBD1 (6 bases). In germline, CDR1 is ENHRY, CDR2 SYGVKD. This CDR3 comprises 16 residues. The V gene lost 0 bases and the J gene lost 3 bases, with 11 bases spanning the gap. The CDR3 DNA reads as TGTGCCATCAGTGAGTCCGGACGGACAGCTAATGAAAAACTGTTTTTT. Its protein is CAISESGRTANEKLFF.

The chain joins TRBV2 to TRBJ2-7; the match to TRBD2 covers 10 bases. The CDR3 spans 19 residues. With 0 bases clipped from V and 4 bases from J, the junction kept 15 bases outside the gene matches. The germline V gene encodes CDR1 SNHLY and CDR2 FYNNEI. The CDR3 DNA reads TGTGCCAGCAGTGAAGCTCTTGACGAGTTAGCGGGAGGTTGGTACGAGCAGTACTTC. Translating gives CASSEALDELAGGWYEQYF.

The J gene is TRBJ1-1, the V gene TRBV21-1; the table names TRBD1, a call not compared with the DNA. TRBV21-1 is a pseudogene segment. The CDR3 has 14 residues. The CDR3 protein is CASRKQGMSPEAFF. Written as DNA, the CDR3 is TGTGCCAGCAGAAAACAGGGGATGAGCCCTGAAGCTTTCTTT.

V is TRBV27 and J is TRBJ2-3, with TRBD2 as a possible D gene (7 bases). The CDR3 loop spans 13 amino acids. The germline gives CDR1 MNHEY, CDR2 SMNVEV (reference sequence). V dropped 6 bases and J dropped 5 bases, with 12 bases sitting between them. The CDR3 is CASRGRGVDTQYF. CDR3 DNA: TGTGCCAGCAGGGGGAGGGGGGTAGATACGCAGTATTTT.

This clone turned up a few times. This chain uses TRBV2 with TRBJ2-1; 8 bases are shared with TRBD2. The germline V gene has CDR1 SNHLY and CDR2 FYNNEI. The CDR3 is 15 residues long. V lost 6 bases to trimming and J lost 5 bases; unmatched junction nucleotides: 9. The DNA for the CDR3 is TGTGCCAGCAGCCGACAGCGGGGGACCGACAATGAGCAGTTCTTC. Translated: CASSRQRGTDNEQFF.

V gene TRBV6-2 or TRBV6-3 combines with J gene TRBJ2-7; 12 nucleotides agree with TRBD2. The CDR3 sequence is 20 residues long. V shed 2 bases and J 0 bases; nucleotides not matched to a gene: 14. Germline V lookup: CDR1 MNHEY, CDR2 SVGEGT. CDR3 sequence reads: CASSYKPPLSTSGSSYEQYF. CDR3 nucleotides: TGTGCCAGCAGTTACAAGCCCCCGCTCTCGACTAGCGGGAGCTCCTACGAGCAGTACTTC.

The V gene is TRBV5-1, the J gene TRBJ1-3, with D hard to call. Trimming left V 4 bases short and J 1 base short, with 12 bases between. In germline, CDR1 is SGHRS, CDR2 YFSETQ. The CDR3 spans 15 residues. CDR3 sequence (DNA): TGCGCCAGCAGCGCCAACGGGTGGTCTGGAAACACCATATATTTT. This translates into CASSANGWSGNTIYF.

The rearrangement joins TRBV10-1 to TRBJ2-7; maybe TRBD2 (6 bases). The CDR3 loop spans 14 amino acids. CDR1 is WNHNN and CDR2 is SYGVQD in the germline V gene (reference sequence). The V gene lost 5 bases and the J gene lost 6 bases, with 17 bases spanning the gap. CDR3 in DNA: TGCGCCAGCAGTCGGGGGACCGCTGCGGGCGAGCAGTACTTC. Translated: CASSRGTAAGEQYF.

V gene TRBV27 combines with J gene TRBJ1-1, with D unresolved. V lost 3 bases to trimming and J lost 1 base, with 12 bases between them. Germline V gives CDR1 MNHEY, CDR2 SMNVEV (reference sequence). There are 15 residues in the CDR3. The DNA of the CDR3 is TGTGCCAGCAGTTTTTCAGTAGGAGGGAACACTGAAGCTTTCTTT. Its translation is CASSFSVGGNTEAFF.

The chain combines TRBV18 with TRBJ1-4; TRBD1 matches at 10 bases. Germline CDR1 reads KGHSH; CDR2 reads LQKENI. After removal of 4 bases from V and 10 bases from J, the junction contained 12 bases not matched to a gene. This CDR3 has 16 residues. The CDR3 loop reads CASSRQNRDRGSKLFF. For the CDR3, the DNA is TGTGCCAGCTCACGGCAGAACCGGGACAGGGGATCAAAACTGTTTTTT. Based on the CDR3 plus reference TRBV18 and TRBJ1-4, the full variable domain is NAGVMQNPRHLVRRRGQEARLRCSPMKGHSHVYWYRQLPEEGLKFMVYLQKENIIDESGMPKERFSAEFPKEGPSILRIQQVVRGDSAAYFCASSRQNRDRGSKLFFGSGTQLSVL.

V and J are TRBV6-2 or TRBV6-3 and TRBJ1-2, with TRBD1 matching over 7 bases. V lost 2 bases and J lost 5; bases outside the gene matches: 5. This CDR3 region has 14 residues. The germline V gene has CDR1 MNHEY and CDR2 SVGEGT. The CDR3 DNA follows: TGTGCCAGCAGTTACCAGACAGGGTGGTATGGCTACACCTTC. Amino acid sequence: CASSYQTGWYGYTF.

The genes are TRBV7-6 and TRBJ2-7; 10 nucleotides align to TRBD1. Germline CDR1 reads SGHVS; CDR2 reads FNYEAQ. Trimming cost V 7 bases and J 2 bases; bases outside gene matches: 11. The length of the CDR3 is 16 residues. As DNA, the CDR3 is TGTGCCAGCACCGCAGGGACCGGGACAGGGGCCTACGAGCAGTACTTC. Protein product: CASTAGTGTGAYEQYF.

The CDR3 coding sequence is TGTGCCAGCTCACCTTATGACACTGAAGCTTTCTTT. It encodes CASSPYDTEAFF. The chain combines TRBV18 with TRBJ1-1; D is ambiguous. Trimming left V 3 bases short and J 3 bases short, with 5 bases between. This CDR3 has 12 residues. Germline CDR1 reads KGHSH; CDR2 reads LQKENI.

This chain links TRBV7-2 with TRBJ1-1, with 10 bases matching TRBD1. This CDR3 contains 16 residues. Germline CDR1 and CDR2: SGHTA and FQGNSA. Losses at the gene ends were 5 bases for V and 8 bases for J; bases not matched to a gene: 14. The CDR3 loop is CASSVSMDRGRAEAFF. The CDR3 nucleotides read TGTGCCAGCAGCGTCAGCATGGACAGGGGGAGAGCCGAAGCTTTCTTT.

The chain carries TRBV11-2 and TRBJ2-7; 11 bases align to TRBD2. The germline V gene has CDR1 SGHAT and CDR2 FQNNGV. The CDR3 has 13 amino acids. With 5 bases clipped from V and 3 bases from J, the junction kept 0 bases outside the gene matches. CDR3 DNA sequence: TGTGCCAGCAGCACTAGCGGGAGCTACGAGCAGTACTTC. Residues: CASSTSGSYEQYF.

The chain uses TRBV19 and TRBJ2-5; TRBD1 matches 7 bases. The CDR3 consists of 15 residues. In germline, CDR1 is LNHDA, CDR2 SQIVND (reference sequence). V trimming: 5 bases; J trimming: 4 bases; junction bases outside the gene matches: 10. The CDR3: CASSARDSRRETQYF. DNA for the CDR3: TGTGCCAGTAGTGCCCGGGACAGCAGACGAGAGACCCAGTACTTC. Supplemented by reference TRBV19 and TRBJ2-5, the full variable domain reads DGGITQSPKYLFRKEGQNVTLSCEQNLNHDAMYWYRQDPGQGLRLIYYSQIVNDFQKGDIAEGYSVSREKKESFPLTVTSAQKNPTAFYLCASSARDSRRETQYFGPGTRLLVL.